What follows describes a single T cell receptor (beta chain). The target antigen is unknown. This specimen comes from a study of T cell responses to AZD1222 COVID-19 vaccine. Broader study findings: Repertoires were collected only later (after the peak T cell response had occurred).

The CDR3 contains 13 residues. V shed 1 base and J shed 6 bases, with 9 bases lying between them. Germline V lookup: CDR1 KGHSH, CDR2 LQKENI. Here immunoSEQ multiplex PCR was the method, and the copy in TCRdb shows in-frame clones only, minus some. The repertoire holds 100,000 or so clones, with around nine tenths as singletons. V gene TRBV18 combines with J gene TRBJ1-1; unclear D gene. Sequences were derived from peripheral blood, sampled on day 0 of AZD1222 vaccination. This sequence was found in an adult in good health. The CDR3 DNA sequence: TGTGCCAGCTCACCACTCGACTCGTCTGAAGCTTTCTTT. As protein: CASSPLDSSEAFF.